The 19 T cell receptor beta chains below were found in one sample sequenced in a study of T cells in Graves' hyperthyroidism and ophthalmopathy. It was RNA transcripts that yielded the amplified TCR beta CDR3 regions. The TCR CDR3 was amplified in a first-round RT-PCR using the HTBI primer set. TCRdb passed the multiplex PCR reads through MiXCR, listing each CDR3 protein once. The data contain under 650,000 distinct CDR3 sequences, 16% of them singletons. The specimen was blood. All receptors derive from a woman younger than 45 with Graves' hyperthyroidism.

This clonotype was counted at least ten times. CDR3 sequence reads: CASSPTGGNTEAFF. The CDR3 DNA follows: TGTGCCAGCAGCCCGACAGGGGGAAACACTGAAGCTTTCTTT. The chain employs TRBV18 and TRBJ1-1; 9 nucleotides align to TRBD1. Germline loops: CDR1 KGHSH, CDR2 LQKENI. The CDR3 extends over 14 amino acids. V dropped 8 bases and J dropped 2; count of bases not matched to a gene: 6.

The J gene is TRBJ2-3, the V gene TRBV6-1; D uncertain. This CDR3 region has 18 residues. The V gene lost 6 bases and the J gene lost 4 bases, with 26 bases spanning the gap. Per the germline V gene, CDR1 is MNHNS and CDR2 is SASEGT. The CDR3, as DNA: TGTGCCAGCAGCCGGCTGCTTACTTTGAGAAGGTCCCCAGATACGCAGTATTTT. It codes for CASSRLLTLRRSPDTQYF.

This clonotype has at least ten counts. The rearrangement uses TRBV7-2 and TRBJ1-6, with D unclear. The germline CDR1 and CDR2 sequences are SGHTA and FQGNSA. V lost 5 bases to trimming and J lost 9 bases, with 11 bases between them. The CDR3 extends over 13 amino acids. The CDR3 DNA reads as TGTGCCAGCAGCCCTACACGGACTTCACCCCTCCACTTT. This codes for CASSPTRTSPLHF.

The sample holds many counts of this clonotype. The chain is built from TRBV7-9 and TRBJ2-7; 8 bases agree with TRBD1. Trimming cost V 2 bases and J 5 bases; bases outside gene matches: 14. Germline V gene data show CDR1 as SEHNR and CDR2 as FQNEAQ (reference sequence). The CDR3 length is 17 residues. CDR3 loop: CASSLPTSGTGLHEQYF. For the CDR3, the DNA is TGTGCCAGCAGCTTACCTACTTCCGGGACAGGCCTCCACGAGCAGTACTTC.

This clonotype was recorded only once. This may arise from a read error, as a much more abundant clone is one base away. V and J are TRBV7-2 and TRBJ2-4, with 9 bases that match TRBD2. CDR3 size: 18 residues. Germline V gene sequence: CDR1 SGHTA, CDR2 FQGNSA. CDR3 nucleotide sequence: TGTGCCAGCAGCGTAGCTCGCCTAGCGGGGCTAGCCAAAAACATTCAGTACTTC. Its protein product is CASSVARLAGLAKNIQYF.

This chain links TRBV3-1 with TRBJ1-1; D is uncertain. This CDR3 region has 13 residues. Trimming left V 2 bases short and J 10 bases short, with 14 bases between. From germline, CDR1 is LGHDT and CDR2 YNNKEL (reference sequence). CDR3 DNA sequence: TGTGCCAGCAGCCAAAAGTTGGTTCGTAGAGCTTTCTTT. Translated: CASSQKLVRRAFF.

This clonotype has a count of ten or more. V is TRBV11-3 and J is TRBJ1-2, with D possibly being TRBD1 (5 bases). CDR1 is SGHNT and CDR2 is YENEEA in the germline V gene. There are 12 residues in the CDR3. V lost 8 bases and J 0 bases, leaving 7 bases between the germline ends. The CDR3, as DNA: TGTGCCAGCGCAGGGTCTAACTATGGCTACACCTTC. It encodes CASAGSNYGYTF.

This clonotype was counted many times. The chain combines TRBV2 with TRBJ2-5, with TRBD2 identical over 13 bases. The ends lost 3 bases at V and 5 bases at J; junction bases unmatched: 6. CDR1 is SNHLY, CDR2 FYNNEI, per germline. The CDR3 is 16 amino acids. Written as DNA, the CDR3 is TGTGCCAGCAGTGATAGGACTAGCGGGAGACGGGAGACCCAGTACTTC. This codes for CASSDRTSGRRETQYF.

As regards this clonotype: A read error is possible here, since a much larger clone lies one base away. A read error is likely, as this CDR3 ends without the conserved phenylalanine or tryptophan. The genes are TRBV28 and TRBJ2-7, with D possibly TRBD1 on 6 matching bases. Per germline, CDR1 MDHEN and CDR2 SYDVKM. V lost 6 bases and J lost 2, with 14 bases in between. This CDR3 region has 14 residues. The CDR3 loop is CASRDPGEAYEQYS. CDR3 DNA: TGTGCCAGCAGGGACCCAGGGGAAGCCTACGAGCAGTACTCC.

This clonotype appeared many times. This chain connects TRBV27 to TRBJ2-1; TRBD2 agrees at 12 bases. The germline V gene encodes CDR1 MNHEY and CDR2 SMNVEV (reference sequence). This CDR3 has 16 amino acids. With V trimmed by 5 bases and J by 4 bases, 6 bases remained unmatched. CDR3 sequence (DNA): TGTGCCAGCAGTCCTTCGACTAGCGGGAGATACAATGAGCAGTTCTTC. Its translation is CASSPSTSGRYNEQFF.

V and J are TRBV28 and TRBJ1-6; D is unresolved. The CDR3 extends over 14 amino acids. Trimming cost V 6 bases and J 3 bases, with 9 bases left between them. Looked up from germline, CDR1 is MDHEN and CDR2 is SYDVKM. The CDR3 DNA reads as TGTGCCAGCAGACCGACGGGCTATAATTCACCCCTCCACTTT. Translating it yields CASRPTGYNSPLHF.

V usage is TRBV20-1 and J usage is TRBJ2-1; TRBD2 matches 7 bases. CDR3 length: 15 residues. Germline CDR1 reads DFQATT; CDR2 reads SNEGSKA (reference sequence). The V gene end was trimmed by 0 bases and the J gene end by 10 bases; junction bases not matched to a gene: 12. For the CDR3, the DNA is TGCAGTGCTAGAGATCCTGGGAGGGCCCCCGGGGAGCAGTTCTTC. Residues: CSARDPGRAPGEQFF.

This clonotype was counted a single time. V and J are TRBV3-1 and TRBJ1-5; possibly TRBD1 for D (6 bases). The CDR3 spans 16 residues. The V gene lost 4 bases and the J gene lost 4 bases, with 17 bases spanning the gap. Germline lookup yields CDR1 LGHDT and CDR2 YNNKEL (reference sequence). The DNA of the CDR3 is TGTGCCAGCAGCCTACGAGCGGGGGGCGAGAATCAGCCCCAGCATTTT. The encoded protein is CASSLRAGGENQPQHF.

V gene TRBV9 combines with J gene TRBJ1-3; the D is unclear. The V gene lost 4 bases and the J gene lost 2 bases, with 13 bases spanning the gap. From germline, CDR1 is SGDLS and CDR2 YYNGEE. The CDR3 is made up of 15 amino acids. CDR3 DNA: TGTGCCAGCAGCCCCGGGGTAGTTCCTGGAAACACCATATATTTT. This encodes CASSPGVVPGNTIYF. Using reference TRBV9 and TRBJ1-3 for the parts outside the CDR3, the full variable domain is DSGVTQTPKHLITATGQRVTLRCSPRSGDLSVYWYQQSLDQGLQFLIQYYNGEERAKGNILERFSAQQFPDLHSELNLSSLELGDSALYFCASSPGVVPGNTIYFGEGSWLTVV.

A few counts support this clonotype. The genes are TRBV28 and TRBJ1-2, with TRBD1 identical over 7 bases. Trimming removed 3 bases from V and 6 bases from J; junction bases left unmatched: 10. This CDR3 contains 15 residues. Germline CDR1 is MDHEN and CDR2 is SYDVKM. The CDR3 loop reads CASSFLETGSDGYTF. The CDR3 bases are TGTGCCAGCAGTTTTCTGGAGACAGGGTCAGATGGCTACACCTTC.

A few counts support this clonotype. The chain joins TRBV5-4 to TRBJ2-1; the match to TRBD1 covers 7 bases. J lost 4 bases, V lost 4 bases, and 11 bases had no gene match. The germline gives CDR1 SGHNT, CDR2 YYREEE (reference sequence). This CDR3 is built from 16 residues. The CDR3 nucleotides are TGTGCCAGCAGCACCAACAAACGGGGACAGTACAATGAGCAGTTCTTC. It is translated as CASSTNKRGQYNEQFF.

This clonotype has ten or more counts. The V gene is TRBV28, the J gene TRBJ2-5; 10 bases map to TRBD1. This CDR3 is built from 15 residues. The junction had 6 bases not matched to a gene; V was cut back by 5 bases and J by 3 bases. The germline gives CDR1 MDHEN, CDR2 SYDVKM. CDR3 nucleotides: TGTGCCAGCAGTCTACCGGGACAGGGGAAAGAGACCCAGTACTTC. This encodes CASSLPGQGKETQYF.

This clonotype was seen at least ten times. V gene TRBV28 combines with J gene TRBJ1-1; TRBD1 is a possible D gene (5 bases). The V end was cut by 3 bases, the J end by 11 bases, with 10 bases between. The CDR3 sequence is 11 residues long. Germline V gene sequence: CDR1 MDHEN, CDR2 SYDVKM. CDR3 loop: CASSLQGRAFF. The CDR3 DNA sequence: TGTGCCAGCAGTTTGCAGGGCAGGGCTTTCTTT.

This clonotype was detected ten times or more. CDR3 loop: CASSWGQVRNEQYF. The CDR3 DNA sequence: TGTGCCAGCAGCTGGGGACAGGTGAGGAACGAGCAGTACTTC. This chain uses TRBV28 with TRBJ2-7, with 8 bases lining up with TRBD1. With 6 bases clipped from V and 5 bases from J, the junction kept 9 bases outside the gene matches. CDR1 is MDHEN, CDR2 SYDVKM, per germline. This CDR3 is 14 amino acids long. The complete variable domain, with remaining parts taken from reference TRBV28 and TRBJ2-7, reads DVKVTQSSRYLVKRTGEKVFLECVQDMDHENMFWYRQDPGLGLRLIYFSYDVKMKEKGDIPEGYSVSREKKERFSLILESASTNQTSMYLCASSWGQVRNEQYFGPGTRLTVT.